This T cell receptor (beta chain) was sequenced for a study of cytotoxic CD8 clonotypes in ibrutinib-treated CLL. The junction had 2 bases not matched to a gene; V was cut back by 2 bases and J by 4 bases. From germline, CDR1 is SGHTA and CDR2 FQGNSA. CDR3 length: 15 amino acids. Sequencing was performed with immunoSEQ multiplex PCR; in TCRdb, only in-frame clones are kept and a portion is missing. This table holds under 200,000 clones, 84% found once. The chain uses TRBV7-2 and TRBJ1-3; 10 bases line up with TRBD1. This TCR was recovered from a human donor with chronic lymphocytic leukemia. The sample in question was PBMCs, obtained after 24 months of ibrutinib treatment. The CDR3 here is CASSLPTGGGNTIYF. CDR3 nucleotides: TGTGCCAGCAGCTTACCGACAGGGGGCGGAAACACCATATATTTT.